Listed below are T cell receptor beta chains from one sample, sequenced in a study of identical twins. TCRdb re-analysed the 5' RACE reads in MiXCR, keeping a single row per CDR3 protein. Altogether approximately 590,000 distinct CDR3 sequences are present, 9.6% being singletons, with the ten largest covering roughly 3%. The same sample was also studied in work on yellow fever vaccine responses in identical twins.

The sample comprised PBMCs. The source of these receptors is a woman under 30 in good health. Both conserved end residues are part of each CDR3. A D gene is named only where the DNA matches it firmly. Size is omitted from some rows. Given values are once, few, many or a class for expanded clones.

TRBV19,15,NA,NA,TRBJ2-3,TGTGCCAGTACCGACCGGGACCAGAGCACAGATACGCAGTATTTT,CASTDRDQSTDTQYF
TRBV7-2,14,few,NA,TRBJ1-5,TGTGCCAGCAGCTTAGTGGACATGAGTCAGCCCCAGCATTTT,CASSLVDMSQPQHF
TRBV28,15,many,TRBD2,TRBJ2-3,TGTGCCAGCAGTTTTGGACTAGTCGGGCAAGATACGCAGTATTTT,CASSFGLVGQDTQYF
TRBV24-1,14,NA,NA,TRBJ2-3,TGTGCCACCAGTAATACACTAGGGATAGATACGCAGTATTTT,CATSNTLGIDTQYF
TRBV18,17,many,TRBD2,TRBJ2-1,TGTGCCAGCTCACCCAGGACTAGCGGGAGAACCTACAATGAGCAGTTCTTC,CASSPRTSGRTYNEQFF
TRBV30,12,few,NA,TRBJ2-2,TGTGCCTGGAGGGACCTGGTAGGGGAGCTGTTTTTT,CAWRDLVGELFF
TRBV27,14,few,NA,TRBJ2-2,TGTGCCAGCGCAGAGGGGATGGTGACCGGGGAGCTGTTTTTT,CASAEGMVTGELFF
TRBV21-1,17,few,NA,TRBJ2-7,TGTGCCAGCAGCAAAATTTCTACGCGGGATAGCTCCCACGAGCAGTACTTC,CASSKISTRDSSHEQYF
TRBV27,12,NA,NA,TRBJ1-5,TGTGCCAGCAGCCGGACCGGTCAGCCCCAGCATTTT,CASSRTGQPQHF
TRBV5-1,24,few,TRBD2,TRBJ2-3,TGCGCCAGCAGCTTGGCCCGCCTAGCGGGAGTGACAGGGTTGAGGTTAGGCGGTAGGCATACGCAGTATTTT,CASSLARLAGVTGLRLGGRHTQYF
TRBV7-8,15,many,TRBD2,TRBJ2-5,TGTGCCAGCAGCAAGAAGCGGGGTTCGGAAGAGACCCTGTACTTC,CASSKKRGSEETLYF
TRBV5-1,14,NA,NA,TRBJ2-5,TGCGCCAGCAGTCAGTCCCAGGGAGGAGAGACCCAGTACTTC,CASSQSQGGETQYF
TRBV6-1,16,NA,NA,TRBJ2-2,TGTGCCAGCAGTGAAGTTAGCGCGATGAACACCGGGGAGCTGTTTTTT,CASSEVSAMNTGELFF
TRBV12-3/TRBV12-4,14,many,NA,TRBJ2-2,TGTGCCAGCAGTCTGAAGACCTACACCGGGGAGCTGTTTTTT,CASSLKTYTGELFF
TRBV9,15,many,TRBD1,TRBJ2-7,TGTGCCAGCAGCGTAGAAGGACAGGGATTGTCCGAGCAGTACTTC,CASSVEGQGLSEQYF
TRBV11-2,12,NA,NA,TRBJ2-1,TGTGCCAGCAGTAAGTTGGCGGAAGAGCAGTTCTTC,CASSKLAEEQFF
TRBV20-1,16,few,TRBD2,TRBJ2-7,TGCAGTGCTAGAGATAGCGGGGGTCGACACTCCTACGAGCAGTACTTC,CSARDSGGRHSYEQYF
TRBV14,14,NA,NA,TRBJ2-7,TGTGCCAGCAGCCAAGACCAGAAAACCTACGAGCAGTACTTC,CASSQDQKTYEQYF
TRBV20-1,15,few,NA,TRBJ2-1,TGCAGTGCCTCCCTGGCGGCGAGCTCCTACAATGAGCAGTTCTTC,CSASLAASSYNEQFF
TRBV19,14,NA,NA,TRBJ2-1,TGTGCCAGTTTGGGGGACGGCTACTACAATGAGCAGTTCTTC,CASLGDGYYNEQFF
TRBV10-3,15,NA,NA,TRBJ2-3,TGTGCCATCAGTGAGGGGGGGAGCCACACAGATACGCAGTATTTT,CAISEGGSHTDTQYF
TRBV20-1,17,few,NA,TRBJ2-2,TGCAGTGCTAGAGGATTGGGAGCGGGCGTGAACACCGGGGAGCTGTTTTTT,CSARGLGAGVNTGELFF
TRBV6-2/TRBV6-3,18,NA,NA,TRBJ2-5,TGTGCCAGCAGTTACCCAACCCGAGGGACAACTCATCAAGAGACCCAGTACTTC,CASSYPTRGTTHQETQYF
TRBV29-1,14,few,TRBD1,TRBJ2-7,TGCAGCGTTGCCCCGGGGACAGGGGACTACGAGCAGTACTTC,CSVAPGTGDYEQYF
TRBV11-2,15,NA,TRBD2,TRBJ2-7,TGTGCCAGCAGCTTAGAGACTAGCGGAGCCTACGAGCAGTACTTC,CASSLETSGAYEQYF
TRBV9,13,many,NA,TRBJ2-3,TGTGCCAGCGGACGGACCAGCACAGATACGCAGTATTTT,CASGRTSTDTQYF